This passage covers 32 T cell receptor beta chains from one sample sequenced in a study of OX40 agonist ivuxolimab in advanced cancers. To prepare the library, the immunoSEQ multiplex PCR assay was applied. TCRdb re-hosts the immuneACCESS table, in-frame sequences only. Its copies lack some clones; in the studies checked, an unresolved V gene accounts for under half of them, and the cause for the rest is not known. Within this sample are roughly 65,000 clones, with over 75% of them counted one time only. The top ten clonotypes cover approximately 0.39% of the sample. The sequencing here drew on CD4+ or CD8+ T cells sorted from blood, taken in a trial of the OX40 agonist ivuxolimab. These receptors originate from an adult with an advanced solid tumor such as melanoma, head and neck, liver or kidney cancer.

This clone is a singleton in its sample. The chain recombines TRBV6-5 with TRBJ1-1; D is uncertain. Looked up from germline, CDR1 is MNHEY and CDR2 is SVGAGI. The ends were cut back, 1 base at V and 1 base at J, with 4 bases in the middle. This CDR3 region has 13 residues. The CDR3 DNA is TGTGCCAGCAGTTACTTAGGGAACACTGAAGCTTTCTTT. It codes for CASSYLGNTEAFF.

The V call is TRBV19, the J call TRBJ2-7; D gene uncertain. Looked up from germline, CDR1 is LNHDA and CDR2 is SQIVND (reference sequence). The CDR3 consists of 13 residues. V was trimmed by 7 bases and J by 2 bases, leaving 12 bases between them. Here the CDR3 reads CASNDGSTYEQYF. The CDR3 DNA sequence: TGTGCCAGTAATGACGGATCGACCTACGAGCAGTACTTC.

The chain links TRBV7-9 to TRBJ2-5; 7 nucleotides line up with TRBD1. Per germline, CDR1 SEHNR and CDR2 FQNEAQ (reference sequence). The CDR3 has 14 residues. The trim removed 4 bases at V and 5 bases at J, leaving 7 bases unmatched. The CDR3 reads CASSSDRAVETQYF. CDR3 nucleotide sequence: TGTGCCAGCAGCTCCGACAGGGCTGTGGAGACCCAGTACTTC.

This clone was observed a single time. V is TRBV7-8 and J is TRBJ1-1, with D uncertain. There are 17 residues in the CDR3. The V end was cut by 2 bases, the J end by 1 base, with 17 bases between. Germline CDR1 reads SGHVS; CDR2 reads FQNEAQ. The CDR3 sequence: CASSLSLTARGNTEAFF. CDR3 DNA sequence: TGTGCCAGCAGCTTATCCCTAACTGCTCGGGGGAACACTGAAGCTTTCTTT. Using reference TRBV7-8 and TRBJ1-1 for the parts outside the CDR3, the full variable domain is GAGVSQSPRYKVAKRGQDVALRCDPISGHVSLFWYQQALGQGPEFLTYFQNEAQLDKSGLPSDRFFAERPEGSVSTLKIQRTQQEDSAVYLCASSLSLTARGNTEAFFGQGTRLTVV.

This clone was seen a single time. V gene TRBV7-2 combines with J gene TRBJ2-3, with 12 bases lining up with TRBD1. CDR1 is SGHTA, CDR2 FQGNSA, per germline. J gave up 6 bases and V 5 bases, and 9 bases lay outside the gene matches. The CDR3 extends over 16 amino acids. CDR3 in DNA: TGTGCCAGCAGCGCGGGACAGGGGGCGGCTTCGGATACGCAGTATTTT. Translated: CASSAGQGAASDTQYF.

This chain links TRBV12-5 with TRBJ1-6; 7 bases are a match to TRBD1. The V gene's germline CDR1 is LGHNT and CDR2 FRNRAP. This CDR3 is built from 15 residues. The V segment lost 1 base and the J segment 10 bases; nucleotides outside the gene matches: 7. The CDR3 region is CASGLEATGRSPLHF. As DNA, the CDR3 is TGTGCTAGTGGTTTGGAAGCGACAGGGCGATCACCCCTCCACTTT.

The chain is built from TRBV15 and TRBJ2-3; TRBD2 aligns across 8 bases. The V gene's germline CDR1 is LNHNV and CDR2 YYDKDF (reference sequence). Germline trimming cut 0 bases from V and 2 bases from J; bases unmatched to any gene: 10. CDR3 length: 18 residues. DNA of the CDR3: TGTGCCACCAGCAGAGAGATTTGGCGGGGGGTAACCACAGATACGCAGTATTTT. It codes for CATSREIWRGVTTDTQYF.

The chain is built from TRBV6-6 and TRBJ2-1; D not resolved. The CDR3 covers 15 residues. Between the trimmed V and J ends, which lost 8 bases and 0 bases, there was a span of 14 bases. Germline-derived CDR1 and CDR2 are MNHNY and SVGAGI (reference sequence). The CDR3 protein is CASVPSKSSYNEQFF. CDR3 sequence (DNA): TGTGCCAGCGTACCGTCGAAGAGCTCCTACAATGAGCAGTTCTTC.

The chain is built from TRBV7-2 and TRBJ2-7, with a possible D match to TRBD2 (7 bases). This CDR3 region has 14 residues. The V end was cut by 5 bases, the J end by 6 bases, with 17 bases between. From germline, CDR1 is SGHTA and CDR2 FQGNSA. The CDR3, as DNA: TGTGCCAGCAGCCCTCGGGGCGGGGGCGGCGAGCAGTACTTC. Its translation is CASSPRGGGGEQYF.

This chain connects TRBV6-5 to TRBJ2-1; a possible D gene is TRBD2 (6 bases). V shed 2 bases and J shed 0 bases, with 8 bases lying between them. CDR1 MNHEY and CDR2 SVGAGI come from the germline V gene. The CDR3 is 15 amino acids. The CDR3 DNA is TGTGCCAGCAGTTACGGGGGGACCTCCTACAATGAGCAGTTCTTC. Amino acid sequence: CASSYGGTSYNEQFF.

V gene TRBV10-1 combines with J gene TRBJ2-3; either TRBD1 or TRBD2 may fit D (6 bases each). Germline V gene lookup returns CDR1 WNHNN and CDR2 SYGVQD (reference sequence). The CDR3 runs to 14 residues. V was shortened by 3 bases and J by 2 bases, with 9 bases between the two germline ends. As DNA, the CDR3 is TGCGCCAGCAGTGATGGGGGGCCCACAGATACGCAGTATTTT. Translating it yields CASSDGGPTDTQYF.

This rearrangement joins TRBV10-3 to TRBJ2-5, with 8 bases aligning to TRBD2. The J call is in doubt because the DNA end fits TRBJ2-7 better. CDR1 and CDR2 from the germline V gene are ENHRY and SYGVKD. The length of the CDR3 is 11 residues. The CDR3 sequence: CAIGLADEQYF. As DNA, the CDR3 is TGTGCCATAGGACTAGCTGACGAGCAGTACTTC.

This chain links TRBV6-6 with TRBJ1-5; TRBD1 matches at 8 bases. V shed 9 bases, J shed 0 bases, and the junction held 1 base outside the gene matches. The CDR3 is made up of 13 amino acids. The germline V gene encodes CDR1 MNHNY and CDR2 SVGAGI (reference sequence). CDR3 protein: CASGQGSNQPQHF. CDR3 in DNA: TGTGCCAGTGGACAGGGTAGCAATCAGCCCCAGCATTTT.

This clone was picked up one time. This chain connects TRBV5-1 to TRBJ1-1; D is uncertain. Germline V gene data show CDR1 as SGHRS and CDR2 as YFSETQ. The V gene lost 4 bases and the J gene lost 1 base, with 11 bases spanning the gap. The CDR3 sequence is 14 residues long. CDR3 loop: CASSPSTGNTEAFF. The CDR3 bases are TGCGCCAGCAGCCCATCTACGGGGAACACTGAAGCTTTCTTT.

The CDR3: CAWEEVDTQYF. The CDR3, as DNA: TGTGCCTGGGAGGAAGTAGATACGCAGTATTTT. V is TRBV30 and J is TRBJ2-3; D gene ambiguous. Germline assignment: CDR1 GTSNPN and CDR2 SVGIG (reference sequence). V lost 5 bases and J 5 bases, leaving 8 bases between the germline ends. CDR3 length: 11 residues.

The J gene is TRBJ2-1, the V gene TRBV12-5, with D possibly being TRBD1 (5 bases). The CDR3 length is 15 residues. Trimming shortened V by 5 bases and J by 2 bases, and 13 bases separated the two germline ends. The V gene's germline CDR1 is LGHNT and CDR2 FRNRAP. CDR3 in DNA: TGTGCTAGTGGTCCTCCCCCACAGGCCTACAATGAGCAGTTCTTC. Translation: CASGPPPQAYNEQFF.

The CDR3 spells CATSRGGGAETQYF. The CDR3, as DNA: TGTGCCACCAGCAGAGGAGGGGGAGCAGAGACCCAGTACTTC. The V gene is TRBV15, the J gene TRBJ2-5, with D possibly matching TRBD1 (6 bases). Trimming removed 1 base at V and 4 bases at J, with 10 bases between. The CDR3 length is 14 residues. The V gene's germline CDR1 is LNHNV and CDR2 YYDKDF (reference sequence).

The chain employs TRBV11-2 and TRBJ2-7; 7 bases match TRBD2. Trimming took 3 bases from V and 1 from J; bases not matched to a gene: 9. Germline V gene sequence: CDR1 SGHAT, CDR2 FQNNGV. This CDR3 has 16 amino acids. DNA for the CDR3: TGTGCCAGCAGCTTTCCATCGGGGCGGGGGTCCTACGAGCAGTACTTC. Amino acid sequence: CASSFPSGRGSYEQYF.

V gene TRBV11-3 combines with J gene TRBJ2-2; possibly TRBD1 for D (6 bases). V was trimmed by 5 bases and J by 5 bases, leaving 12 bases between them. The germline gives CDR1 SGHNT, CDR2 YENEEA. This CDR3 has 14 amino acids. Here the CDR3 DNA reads TGTGCCAGCAGCCTCATAAGGGGGACCGGGGAGCTGTTTTTT. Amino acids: CASSLIRGTGELFF.

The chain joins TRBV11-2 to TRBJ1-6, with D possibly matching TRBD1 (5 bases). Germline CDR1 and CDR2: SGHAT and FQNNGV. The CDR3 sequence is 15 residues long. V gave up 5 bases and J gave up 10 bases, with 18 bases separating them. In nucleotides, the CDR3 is TGTGCCAGCAGCGCCGGGGGGGGTGCTGGATCACCCCTCCACTTT. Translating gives CASSAGGGAGSPLHF.

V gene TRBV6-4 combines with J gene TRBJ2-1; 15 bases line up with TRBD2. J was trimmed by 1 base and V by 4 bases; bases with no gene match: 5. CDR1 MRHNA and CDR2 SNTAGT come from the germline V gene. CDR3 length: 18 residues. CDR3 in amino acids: CASSGTSGGAGSYNEQFF. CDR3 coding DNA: TGTGCCAGCAGTGGGACTAGCGGGGGGGCCGGGTCCTACAATGAGCAGTTCTTC.

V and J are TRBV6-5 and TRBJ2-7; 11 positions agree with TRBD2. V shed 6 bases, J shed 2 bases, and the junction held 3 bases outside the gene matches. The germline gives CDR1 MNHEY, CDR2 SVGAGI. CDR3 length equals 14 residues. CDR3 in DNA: TGTGCCAGCAGCCGTAGCGGGGGGGCCTACGAGCAGTACTTC. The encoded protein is CASSRSGGAYEQYF.

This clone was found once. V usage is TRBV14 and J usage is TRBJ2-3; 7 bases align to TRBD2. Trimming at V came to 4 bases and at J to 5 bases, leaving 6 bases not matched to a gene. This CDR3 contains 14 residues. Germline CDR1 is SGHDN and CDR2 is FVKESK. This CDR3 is CASSPAGPGDTQYF. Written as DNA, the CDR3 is TGTGCCAGCAGCCCAGCGGGGCCAGGAGATACGCAGTATTTT.

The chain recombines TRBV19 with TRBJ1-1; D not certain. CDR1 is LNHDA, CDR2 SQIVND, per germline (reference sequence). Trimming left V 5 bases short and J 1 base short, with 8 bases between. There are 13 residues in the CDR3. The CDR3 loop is CASSFIGNTEAFF. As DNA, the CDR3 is TGTGCCAGTAGTTTTATAGGGAACACTGAAGCTTTCTTT.

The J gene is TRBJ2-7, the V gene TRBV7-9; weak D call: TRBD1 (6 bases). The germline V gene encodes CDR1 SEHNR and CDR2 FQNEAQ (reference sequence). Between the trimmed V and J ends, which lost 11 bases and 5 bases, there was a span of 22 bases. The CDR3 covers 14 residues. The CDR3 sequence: CASVKTGTGDEQYF. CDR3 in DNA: TGTGCCTCAGTCAAGACAGGTACCGGAGACGAGCAGTACTTC. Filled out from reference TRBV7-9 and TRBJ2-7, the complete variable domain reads DTGVSQNPRHKITKRGQNVTFRCDPISEHNRLYWYRQTLGQGPEFLTYFQNEAQLEKSRLLSDRFSAERPKGSFSTLEIQRTEQGDSAMYLCASVKTGTGDEQYFGPGTRLTVT.

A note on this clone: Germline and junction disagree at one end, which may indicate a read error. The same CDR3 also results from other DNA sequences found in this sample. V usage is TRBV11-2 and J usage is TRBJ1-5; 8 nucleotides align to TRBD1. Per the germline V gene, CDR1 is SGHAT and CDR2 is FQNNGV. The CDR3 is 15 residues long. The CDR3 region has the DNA TGTGCCAGCAGCCTAGACAGGGGTGGCAATCAGCCCCAGCATTTT. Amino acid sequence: CASSLDRGGNQPQHF.

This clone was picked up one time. The CDR3 sequence: CASSWAEVYEQYF. The CDR3 DNA follows: TGTGCCAGCAGTTGGGCGGAGGTCTACGAGCAGTACTTC. The chain has TRBV25-1 and TRBJ2-7; a weak D match, TRBD2 (5 bases). The CDR3 runs to 13 residues. Trimming stripped 5 bases from V and 3 bases from J, with 11 bases between. Germline CDR1 is MGHDK and CDR2 is SYGVNS.

CDR3 nucleotide sequence: TGTGCCAGCAGCCCAAGCGGGACAGAGACCTACGAGCAGTACTTC. This sequence encodes CASSPSGTETYEQYF. This chain uses TRBV7-2 with TRBJ2-7; D is tentatively TRBD1 or TRBD2 (7 bases each). The germline V gene encodes CDR1 SGHTA and CDR2 FQGNSA. This CDR3 has 15 amino acids. With 5 bases removed from V and 2 bases from J, the gap between germline ends came to 16 bases.

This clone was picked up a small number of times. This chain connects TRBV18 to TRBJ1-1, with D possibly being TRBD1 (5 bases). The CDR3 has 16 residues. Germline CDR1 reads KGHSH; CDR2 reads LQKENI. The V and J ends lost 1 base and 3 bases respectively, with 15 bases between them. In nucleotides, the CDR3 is TGTGCCAGCTCACCACATAAGGGGCTTGGGTACACTGAAGCTTTCTTT. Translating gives CASSPHKGLGYTEAFF.

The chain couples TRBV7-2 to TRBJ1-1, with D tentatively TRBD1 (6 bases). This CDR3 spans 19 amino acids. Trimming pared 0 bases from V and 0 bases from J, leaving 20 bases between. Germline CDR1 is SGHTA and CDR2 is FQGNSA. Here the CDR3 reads CASSLAPPGDRAMNTEAFF. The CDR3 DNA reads TGTGCCAGCAGCTTAGCCCCGCCAGGGGACCGCGCCATGAACACTGAAGCTTTCTTT.

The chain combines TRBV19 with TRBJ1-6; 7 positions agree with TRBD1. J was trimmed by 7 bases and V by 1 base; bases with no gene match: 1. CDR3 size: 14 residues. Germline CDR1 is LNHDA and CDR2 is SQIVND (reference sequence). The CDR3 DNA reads TGTGCCAGTAGTATAGCAGGGGGGAATTCACCCCTCCACTTT. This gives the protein CASSIAGGNSPLHF.

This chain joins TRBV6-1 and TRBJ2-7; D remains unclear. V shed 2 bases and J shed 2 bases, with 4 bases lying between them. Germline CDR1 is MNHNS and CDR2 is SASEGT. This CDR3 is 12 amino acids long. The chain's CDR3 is CASSEQTYEQYF. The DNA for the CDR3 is TGTGCCAGCAGTGAACAGACCTACGAGCAGTACTTC.